The entry below describes one TCR beta chain. Both 60 Vbeta primers and 13 Jbeta primers went into the PCR. TCRdb's copy holds only in-frame clones and misses some; the assay was immunoSEQ multiplex PCR. The sample records approximately 110,000 clones, 79% being singletons. This entry comes from a study of cytomegalovirus exposure and HLA in healthy donors. Germline V gene data show CDR1 as SQVTM and CDR2 as ANQGSEA. The CDR3 is 13 amino acids. The V end lost 3 bases, the J end lost 11 bases, and 16 bases lay between the germline ends. Sequenced sample: PBMCs. V is TRBV29-1 and J is TRBJ1-4, with D possibly matching TRBD1 (5 bases). This receptor was taken from a woman aged 40-49 years in good health and CMV-seronegative. The CDR3 region has the DNA TGCAGCGTTGAGTATCAGGGAGGAGGGAAACTGTTTTTT. Translated: CSVEYQGGGKLFF.